This T cell receptor (beta chain) is drawn from a study of blood T cell repertoires in COVID-19. The wider study: The United States, Italy and Spain provided the acute and convalescent COVID-19 samples. T cells, B-cell-depleted T cells, or PBMCs provided the cDNA or gDNA that served as material.

How the authors handled the data: From reference gene primer amplification, estimates of nucleated cell counts were derived. Libraries were prepared by immunoSEQ multiplex PCR; TCRdb keeps only in-frame clonotypes and omits some of them. V, J and clone size are those of that table, while D and trimming were read from the DNA. The sample includes 80,000 to 100,000 clones, approximately 80% of them seen just once. Germline CDR1 MNHEY, CDR2 SVGAGI. The CDR3 consists of 15 residues. The V and J ends lost 6 bases and 3 bases, in that order; junction bases with no gene match: 3. The sample holds a few counts of this clone.

This clonotype was sampled from a woman aged 70 to 79 with acute or convalescent COVID-19. The material sequenced was peripheral blood. This rearrangement joins TRBV6-5 to TRBJ2-1; 12 positions match TRBD1. This chain's CDR3 is CASRGTGGFYNEQFF. As DNA, the CDR3 is TGTGCCAGCAGGGGGACAGGGGGCTTCTACAATGAGCAGTTCTTC.